A single sample is the source of the 15 T cell receptor beta chains below, sequenced in a study of T cell responses to AZD1222 COVID-19 vaccine. Using immunoSEQ multiplex PCR, the repertoire was profiled, and TCRdb retains in-frame clones only, with some absent. In the table there are 80,000 or so clones, approximately 85% of which are singletons. The sequenced sample was peripheral blood, obtained 28 days after the second AZD1222 dose. Receptors were obtained from an adult who received the AZD1222 COVID-19 vaccine.

This sequence joins TRBV6-1 and TRBJ2-7; the D call may be TRBD1 or TRBD2 (5 bases each). The V gene lost 4 bases and the J gene lost 0 bases, with 22 bases spanning the gap. Germline V gene data show CDR1 as MNHNS and CDR2 as SASEGT. The CDR3 is 18 amino acids. CDR3 DNA: TGTGCCAGCAGTGCGGGTGGAGGAAGGGGCCCTAGCTCCTACGAGCAGTACTTC. This codes for CASSAGGGRGPSSYEQYF.

This clone is a singleton in its sample. The V gene is TRBV13, the J gene TRBJ2-7, with D tentatively TRBD1 (6 bases). CDR3 length: 14 residues. Trimming left V 0 bases short and J 8 bases short, with 14 bases between. In germline, CDR1 is PRHDT, CDR2 FYEKMQ (reference sequence). CDR3 sequence (DNA): TGTGCCAGCAGCTTAGGCCGGTCAGGGGCCAAGCAGTACTTC. Translation: CASSLGRSGAKQYF.

V usage is TRBV6-5 and J usage is TRBJ2-6; D is undetermined. With 2 bases removed from V and 0 bases from J, the gap between germline ends came to 8 bases. The CDR3 loop spans 16 amino acids. The V gene's germline CDR1 is MNHEY and CDR2 SVGAGI. The chain's CDR3 is CASSYTGYSGANVLTF. DNA for the CDR3: TGTGCCAGCAGTTACACCGGTTACTCTGGGGCCAACGTCCTGACTTTC.

This chain connects TRBV29-1 to TRBJ2-1, with D tentatively TRBD1 or TRBD2 (5 bases each). With 2 bases removed from V and 9 bases from J, the gap between germline ends came to 11 bases. CDR1 and CDR2 from the germline V gene are SQVTM and ANQGSEA. CDR3 size: 12 residues. Here the CDR3 reads CSVESGRREQFF. The CDR3 nucleotides read TGCAGCGTTGAATCAGGGAGACGTGAGCAGTTCTTC.

This clone was detected once. The gene calls are TRBV30 and TRBJ1-3; D unclear. Germline V gene lookup returns CDR1 GTSNPN and CDR2 SVGIG (reference sequence). The V end was cut by 3 bases, the J end by 9 bases, with 15 bases between. This CDR3 is built from 13 residues. The CDR3 DNA follows: TGTGCCTGGAGGGCGGATGTCGTACCCACCATATATTTT. Residues: CAWRADVVPTIYF.

V gene TRBV5-4 combines with J gene TRBJ2-2; 8 bases agree with TRBD2. Per the germline V gene, CDR1 is SGHNT and CDR2 is YYREEE (reference sequence). The CDR3 runs 13 residues. The V gene end was trimmed by 6 bases and the J gene end by 7 bases; junction bases not matched to a gene: 5. The CDR3 nucleotides read TGTGCCAGCACCGCGGGGGGTCACGGGGAGCTGTTTTTT. Translating it yields CASTAGGHGELFF.

The chain is built from TRBV19 and TRBJ2-3, with TRBD2 identical over 7 bases. This CDR3 region has 16 residues. J gave up 3 bases and V 5 bases, and 11 bases lay outside the gene matches. Germline V gives CDR1 LNHDA, CDR2 SQIVND (reference sequence). Here the CDR3 reads CASSASKGGMTDTQYF. The CDR3, as DNA: TGTGCCAGTAGTGCCTCAAAGGGAGGGATGACAGATACGCAGTATTTT.

This clone was seen once. CDR3 DNA: TGTGCCAGCATCCGACAGGGGCCAAGCACAGATACGCAGTATTTT. This codes for CASIRQGPSTDTQYF. This chain uses TRBV6-5 with TRBJ2-3; 8 bases line up with TRBD1. CDR1 and CDR2 from the germline V gene are MNHEY and SVGAGI. Losses at the gene ends were 7 bases for V and 0 bases for J; bases not matched to a gene: 6. The CDR3 length is 15 residues.

The V and J genes are TRBV7-8 and TRBJ2-2; perhaps D is TRBD1 or TRBD2 (6 bases each). Deletions cut 6 bases from V and 3 bases from J, with 17 bases between. Germline loops: CDR1 SGHVS, CDR2 FQNEAQ. This CDR3 contains 16 residues. DNA for the CDR3: TGTGCCAGCAGAGCGGTGGGGGGCGATCACACCGGGGAGCTGTTTTTT. Residues: CASRAVGGDHTGELFF.

The table lists this clone with a count of one. V and J are TRBV6-1 and TRBJ1-2; D gene ambiguous. CDR1 MNHNS and CDR2 SASEGT come from the germline V gene. The CDR3 is 15 amino acids. V dropped 1 base and J dropped 4 bases, with 13 bases sitting between them. CDR3 nucleotide sequence: TGTGCCAGCAGTGAAGTAGACGGCGAATTCTATGGCTACACCTTC. Amino acid sequence: CASSEVDGEFYGYTF.

J is TRBJ2-3 and V is TRBV7-2; 7 nucleotides agree with TRBD1. The CDR3 is 15 amino acids. The V gene's germline CDR1 is SGHTA and CDR2 FQGNSA. V was clipped by 5 bases and J by 4 bases; unmatched bases: 9. The CDR3 DNA reads as TGTGCCAGCAGCGTAGGGGCACAGGGGCCAGATACGCAGTATTTT. This codes for CASSVGAQGPDTQYF.

This clone was seen only a few times. V and J are TRBV6-2 or TRBV6-3 and TRBJ1-5; D unclear. Germline assignment: CDR1 MNHEY and CDR2 SVGEGT. The CDR3 consists of 13 residues. The ends were cut back, 6 bases at V and 4 bases at J, with 10 bases in the middle. The chain's CDR3 is CASSRSGNQPQHF. CDR3 in DNA: TGTGCCAGCAGCCGCAGTGGTAATCAGCCCCAGCATTTT.

This chain links TRBV6-5 with TRBJ1-5; TRBD1 aligns across 8 bases. Germline V gene data show CDR1 as MNHEY and CDR2 as SVGAGI. Germline trimming cut 6 bases from V and 6 bases from J; bases unmatched to any gene: 10. This CDR3 has 15 amino acids. The CDR3 loop is CASRPTGEIGQPQHF. The CDR3 DNA follows: TGTGCCAGCAGGCCGACAGGGGAGATAGGTCAGCCCCAGCATTTT.

V gene TRBV24-1 combines with J gene TRBJ2-3; unclear D gene. The V gene's germline CDR1 is KGHDR and CDR2 SFDVKD. The germline V and J ends were trimmed by 7 bases and 2 bases, with 6 bases remaining between them. The CDR3 has 12 amino acids. For the CDR3, the DNA is TGTGCCACCAGGTCGACCACAGATACGCAGTATTTT. Amino acid sequence: CATRSTTDTQYF.

CDR3 in amino acids: CASSFGMGQGRDEQFF. CDR3 bases: TGCGCCAGCAGCTTCGGGATGGGACAGGGGAGGGATGAGCAGTTCTTC. This chain connects TRBV5-1 to TRBJ2-1; TRBD1 matches 10 bases. Germline values: CDR1 SGHRS, CDR2 YFSETQ. The CDR3 is 16 amino acids. V lost 2 bases and J lost 8; bases outside the gene matches: 10. The complete variable domain, with remaining parts taken from reference TRBV5-1 and TRBJ2-1, reads KAGVTQTPRYLIKTRGQQVTLSCSPISGHRSVSWYQQTPGQGLQFLFEYFSETQRNKGNFPGRFSGRQFSNSRSEMNVSTLELGDSALYLCASSFGMGQGRDEQFFGPGTRLTVL.